This T cell receptor beta chain was sequenced during a study of immune heterogeneity within non-small cell lung tumors. General study results and limits: For local T-cell clonality, the correlation with local tumor mutational burden was moderate but significant (R approximately 0.31).

Germline CDR1 GTSNPN, CDR2 SVGIG (reference sequence). There are 13 residues in the CDR3. V lost 2 bases, J lost 11 bases, and 13 bases lay in between. Multiplex PCR amplified the TCR beta CDR3 region. Its first round ran for nine to eleven cycles with 32 V and 13 J primers. TCRdb reprocessed the multiplex PCR reads via MiXCR and lists one record per CDR3 protein. The sample holds around 11,000 distinct CDR3 sequences; under 25% are singletons and the top ten take around 3.6%. A few counts support this clonotype. The antigen is not known. Bulk tumor genomic DNA, 600 ng per sample, was used as template. The authors collected several far-apart biopsies from each primary tumor during surgery. These patients got curative surgery after being newly diagnosed with untreated non-small cell lung cancer.

V and J are TRBV30 and TRBJ1-6; a possible D gene is TRBD1 (5 bases). The sample taken for sequencing was lung tumor tissue. The receptor comes from a man aged 60 to 69 with non-small cell lung cancer. This chain's CDR3 is CAWSYEGKAPLHF. CDR3 coding DNA: TGTGCCTGGAGTTACGAGGGGAAGGCACCCCTCCACTTT.